This TCR beta chain derives from a study of vaccination effects on CD4 cells after COVID-19. Antigen-specific CD4+ T cells were first expanded with viral peptide pools by the ViraFEST assay and only then sequenced. Isolation of CD4+ T cells took place after ten to eleven days of culture. This person's SARS-CoV-2 infection, confirmed by PCR, occurred between March and December 2020. V gave up 1 base and J gave up 0 bases, with 17 bases separating them. The CDR3 consists of 18 residues. Germline loops: CDR1 LNHDA, CDR2 SQIVND (reference sequence). As to this clone: As yet, its antigen is unknown.

TCRdb keeps only in-frame clones here, not all; method: immunoSEQ multiplex PCR. The sample consists of 20,000 to 30,000 clones, about three quarters of them appearing once. The source of this sequence is a human donor who had a prior SARS-CoV-2 infection. The material was CD4+ T cells from PBMCs cultured with HCoV-NL63 spike peptides, obtained before COVID-19 vaccination. V usage is TRBV19 and J usage is TRBJ2-3; no clear D. The chain's CDR3 is CASSIVGTLSTSTDTQYF. CDR3 nucleotides: TGTGCCAGTAGTATAGTCGGCACCCTGTCGACTAGCACAGATACGCAGTATTTT. Supplemented by reference TRBV19 and TRBJ2-3, the full variable domain reads DGGITQSPKYLFRKEGQNVTLSCEQNLNHDAMYWYRQDPGQGLRLIYYSQIVNDFQKGDIAEGYSVSREKKESFPLTVTSAQKNPTAFYLCASSIVGTLSTSTDTQYFGPGTRLTVL.